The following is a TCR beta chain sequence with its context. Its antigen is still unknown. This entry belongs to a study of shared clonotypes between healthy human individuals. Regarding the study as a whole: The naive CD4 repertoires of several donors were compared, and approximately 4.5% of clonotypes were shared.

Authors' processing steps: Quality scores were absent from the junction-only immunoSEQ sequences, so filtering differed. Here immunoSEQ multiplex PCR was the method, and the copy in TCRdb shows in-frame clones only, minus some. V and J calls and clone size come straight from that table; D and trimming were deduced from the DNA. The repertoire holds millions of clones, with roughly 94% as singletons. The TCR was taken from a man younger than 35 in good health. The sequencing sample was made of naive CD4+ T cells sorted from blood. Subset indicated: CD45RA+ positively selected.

This CDR3 is CASSSSGLGQPQHF. Written as DNA, the CDR3 is TGTGCCAGCAGCTCTTCAGGGTTAGGTCAGCCCCAGCATTTT. The V call is TRBV7-9, the J call TRBJ1-5, with a tentative D call TRBD1 (5 bases). The CDR3 covers 14 residues. The ends were cut back, 4 bases at V and 6 bases at J, with 13 bases in the middle. CDR1 is SEHNR, CDR2 FQNEAQ, per germline (reference sequence).